This T cell receptor beta chain emerged from a study of shared clonotypes between healthy human individuals. Positively selected for CCR7, the CD45RO-negative cells used as naive CD8 cells excluded terminally differentiated effector memory CD45RA+ cells. The CDR3 loop spans 13 amino acids. The ends were cut back, 6 bases at V and 5 bases at J, with 13 bases in the middle. Germline CDR1 reads MNHNY; CDR2 reads SVGAGI (reference sequence). The repertoire was sequenced with immunoSEQ multiplex PCR; TCRdb's copy has only in-frame clones and lacks some. The sample contains around 2,100,000 clones, roughly 94% of which appear only once.

The J gene is TRBJ1-1, the V gene TRBV6-6; D is uncertain. Sequenced material: naive CD8+ T cells sorted from blood. This receptor was taken from a man between 18 and 29 years old in good health. In DNA form, the CDR3 reads TGTGCCAGCAGCCCCGATGGAGGGACTGAAGCTTTCTTT. It translates to CASSPDGGTEAFF.